The clone carrying this T cell receptor (beta chain) has a handful of counts. Antigen unknown. These data are taken from a study of T-cell memory formation after mild COVID-19. Overall study results and limits: Mostly located in CM and EM were contracting CD4+ clones, with contracting CD8+ clones located in EMRA.

TCRdb used MiXCR to reprocess the 5' RACE reads, holding one entry per CDR3 protein. The table lists about 390,000 distinct CDR3 sequences, 20% to 25% of them singletons. The CDR3 is made up of 15 amino acids. V dropped 0 bases and J dropped 9 bases, with 16 bases sitting between them. Germline assignment: CDR1 SGHRS and CDR2 YFSETQ. The chain carries TRBV5-1 and TRBJ2-1; a weak D match, TRBD2 (6 bases). Sequenced: PBMCs or a T cell subset sorted from them (not recorded which). This clonotype originated in an adult woman who had mild COVID-19 (a few samples of this study predate the infection). Cell type and time point are not known. CDR3 coding DNA: TGCGCCAGCAGCTTGGACGCCACGTTCGGGAGTGAGCAGTTCTTC. Translating it yields CASSLDATFGSEQFF.